Listed below are T cell receptor beta chains from one sample, sequenced in a study of blood T cell repertoires in COVID-19. The method was immunoSEQ multiplex PCR; TCRdb's version includes in-frame clones alone and lacks a portion of them. The sample shows hundreds of thousands of clones, around 87% of them seen only once. The source material was PBMCs or T cells enriched from blood (not recorded which). These receptors were collected from a man aged 40-55 years in a cohort exposed to, infected with or recovered from COVID-19 (not recorded which). The CDR3 runs from the conserved cysteine through the conserved F or W. A D gene is named only where the DNA matches it firmly. Clone size is stated in some rows and not others, as once, few, many or a class when expanded.

d_gene,abundance,j_gene,v_gene,CDR3aa,CDR3nt
NA,NA,TRBJ2-6,TRBV7-9,CASSLAGNSGANVLTF,TGTGCCAGCAGCCTCGCCGGTAACTCTGGGGCCAACGTCCTGACTTTC
TRBD2,NA,TRBJ2-7,TRBV6-6,CASTFARTSGGEQYF,TGTGCCAGCACTTTTGCCCGGACTAGCGGAGGGGAGCAGTACTTC
NA,NA,TRBJ1-2,TRBV28,CASIPLSPNYGYTF,TGTGCCAGCATTCCCCTCAGTCCTAACTATGGCTACACCTTC
NA,NA,TRBJ2-5,TRBV27,CASSLLGSYQETQYF,TGTGCCAGCAGTTTATTGGGCAGCTATCAGGAGACCCAGTACTTC
NA,NA,TRBJ2-6,TRBV5-1,CASNSGLVSGANVLTF,TGCGCCAGCAACTCGGGGTTGGTAAGTGGGGCCAACGTCCTGACTTTC
NA,once,TRBJ2-3,TRBV18,CASSPYSTDTQYF,TGTGCCAGCTCACCATATAGCACAGATACGCAGTATTTT
NA,NA,TRBJ2-1,TRBV6-5,CASSPGLGQQFF,TGTGCCAGCAGTCCCGGACTGGGCCAGCAGTTCTTC
NA,NA,TRBJ2-7,TRBV11-2,CASSPTGVQVIYF,TGTGCCAGCAGCCCTACGGGGGTTCAAGTAATCTACTTC
NA,NA,TRBJ2-7,TRBV10-2,CASSEAAGQREQYF,TGCGCCAGCAGTGAGGCTGCGGGACAGAGGGAGCAGTACTTC
NA,once,TRBJ2-1,TRBV7-9,CASSPSQYNGQFF,TGTGCCAGCAGCCCCTCCCAGTACAATGGGCAGTTCTTC
TRBD1,NA,TRBJ1-2,TRBV19,CASSMGAKGAEGYTF,TGTGCCAGTAGTATGGGAGCGAAGGGGGCGGAAGGCTACACCTTC
TRBD1,NA,TRBJ2-7,TRBV28,CASSRFRDRDLEQYF,TGTGCCAGCAGCCGATTCCGGGACAGGGATCTTGAGCAGTACTTC
TRBD1,NA,TRBJ1-1,TRBV5-1,CASSWGQPLNTEAFF,TGCGCCAGCAGCTGGGGACAGCCTCTGAACACTGAAGCTTTCTTT
TRBD2,once,TRBJ2-2,TRBV4-1,CASSRGLAETGELFF,TGCGCCAGCAGCCGCGGACTAGCGGAGACCGGGGAGCTGTTTTTT
NA,once,TRBJ1-1,TRBV7-9,CASNTGITEAFF,TGTGCCAGCAACACAGGTATAACTGAAGCTTTCTTT
TRBD2,NA,TRBJ2-2,TRBV10-3,CAIMGGGNTGELFF,TGTGCCATCATGGGCGGGGGGAACACCGGGGAGCTGTTTTTT
NA,once,TRBJ1-2,TRBV5-1,CASSLDGGLGYTF,TGCGCCAGCAGCTTGGACGGGGGACTCGGCTACACCTTC
NA,NA,TRBJ2-3,TRBV5-1,CASRIGRGEDTQYF,TGCGCCAGCAGAATCGGCAGGGGGGAAGATACGCAGTATTTT
NA,NA,TRBJ2-1,TRBV24-1,CATSDLRRESEQFF,TGTGCCACCAGTGATTTGCGCAGGGAAAGTGAGCAGTTCTTC
TRBD1,NA,TRBJ1-2,TRBV5-1,CASSFGQGGGYTF,TGCGCCAGCAGCTTCGGACAGGGAGGTGGCTACACCTTC
TRBD1,few,TRBJ2-7,TRBV18,CASSPGQPLEKQYF,TGTGCCAGCTCACCGGGACAGCCACTAGAAAAGCAGTACTTC
NA,NA,TRBJ1-1,TRBV3-1/TRBV3-2,CASSQVRGFSEAFF,TGTGCCAGCAGCCAAGTCAGGGGCTTTTCTGAAGCTTTCTTT
TRBD1,NA,TRBJ1-2,TRBV6-5,CASSRGQSNYGYTF,TGTGCCAGCAGCCGGGGACAGTCTAACTATGGCTACACCTTC
NA,NA,TRBJ2-5,TRBV6-5,CATWWGGARETQYF,TGTGCCACCTGGTGGGGGGGGGCGAGAGAGACCCAGTACTTC
NA,NA,TRBJ1-2,TRBV12-5,CASAPGFSGYTF,TGTGCTAGTGCCCCCGGGTTCTCTGGCTACACCTTC
TRBD2,NA,TRBJ2-1,TRBV18,CASSPILSGGRYNEQFF,TGTGCCAGCTCACCAATCTTGTCGGGAGGGCGATACAATGAGCAGTTCTTC
TRBD1,NA,TRBJ1-2,TRBV7-2,CASSSGGLQGNYGYTF,TGTGCCAGCAGCTCTGGGGGGTTACAGGGGAACTATGGCTACACCTTC
TRBD1,NA,TRBJ2-7,TRBV4-1,CASGRTGSYGEQYF,TGCGCCAGCGGACGGACAGGGAGTTATGGCGAGCAGTACTTC
NA,NA,TRBJ1-5,TRBV28,CASSSRGGGNQPQHF,TGTGCCAGCAGTTCCCGCGGCGGTGGCAATCAGCCCCAGCATTTT
TRBD2,NA,TRBJ2-1,TRBV24-1,CATSMTGGPNEQFF,TGTGCCACCAGTATGACGGGAGGGCCTAATGAGCAGTTCTTC
NA,NA,TRBJ2-7,TRBV5-4,CASSLGGYEQYF,TGTGCCAGCAGCTTGGGCGGATACGAGCAGTACTTC
TRBD2,NA,TRBJ2-5,TRBV18,CASSPPGLAGETQYF,TGTGCCAGCTCACCACCGGGACTAGCGGGAGAGACCCAGTACTTC